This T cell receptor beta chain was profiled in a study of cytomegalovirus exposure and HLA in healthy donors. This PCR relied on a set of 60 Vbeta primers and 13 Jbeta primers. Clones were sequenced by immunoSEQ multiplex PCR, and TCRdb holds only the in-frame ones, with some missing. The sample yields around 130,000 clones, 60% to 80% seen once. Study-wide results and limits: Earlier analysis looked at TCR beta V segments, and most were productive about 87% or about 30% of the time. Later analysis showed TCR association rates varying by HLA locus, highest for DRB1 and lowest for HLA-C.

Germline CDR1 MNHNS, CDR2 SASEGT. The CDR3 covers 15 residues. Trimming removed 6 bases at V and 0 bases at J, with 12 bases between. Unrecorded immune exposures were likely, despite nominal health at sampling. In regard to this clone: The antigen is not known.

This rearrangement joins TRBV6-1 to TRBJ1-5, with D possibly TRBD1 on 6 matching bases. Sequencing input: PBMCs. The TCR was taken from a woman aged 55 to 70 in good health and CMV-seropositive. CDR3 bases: TGTGCCAGCAGCGGGACACCGAATAGCAATCAGCCCCAGCATTTT. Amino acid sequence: CASSGTPNSNQPQHF.